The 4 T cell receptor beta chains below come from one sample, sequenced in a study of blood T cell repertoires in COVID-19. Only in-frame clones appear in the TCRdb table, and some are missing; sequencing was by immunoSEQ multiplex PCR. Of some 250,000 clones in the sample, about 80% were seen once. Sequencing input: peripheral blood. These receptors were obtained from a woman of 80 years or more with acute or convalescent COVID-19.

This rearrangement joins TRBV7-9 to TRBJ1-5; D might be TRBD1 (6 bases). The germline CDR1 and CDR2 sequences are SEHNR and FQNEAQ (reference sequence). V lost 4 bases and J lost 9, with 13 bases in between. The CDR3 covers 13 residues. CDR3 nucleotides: TGTGCCAGCAGCTGGGACACCCGGGGGCCCCAGCATTTT. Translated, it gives CASSWDTRGPQHF.

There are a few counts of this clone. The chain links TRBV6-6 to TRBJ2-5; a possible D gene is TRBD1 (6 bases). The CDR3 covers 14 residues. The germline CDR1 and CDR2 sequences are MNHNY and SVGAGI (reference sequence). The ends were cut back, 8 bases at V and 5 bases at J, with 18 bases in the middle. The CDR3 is CASLKQGGGETQYF. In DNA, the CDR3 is TGTGCCAGCCTGAAACAGGGTGGTGGGGAGACCCAGTACTTC.

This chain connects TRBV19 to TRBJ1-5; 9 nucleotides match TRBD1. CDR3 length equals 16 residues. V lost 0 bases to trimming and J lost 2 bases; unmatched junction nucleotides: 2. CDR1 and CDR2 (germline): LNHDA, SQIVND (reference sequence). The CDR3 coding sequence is TGTGCCAGTAGTATAGAAACAGGGGGCGGCAATCAGCCCCAGCATTTT. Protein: CASSIETGGGNQPQHF.

The CDR3 sequence: CASSEGTSFTEAFF. DNA for the CDR3: TGTGCCAGCAGTGAAGGGACTTCGTTCACTGAAGCTTTCTTT. This chain joins TRBV25-1 and TRBJ1-1; a possible D gene is TRBD1 (5 bases). The CDR3 totals 14 residues. V dropped 2 bases and J dropped 4 bases, with 11 bases sitting between them. CDR1 MGHDK and CDR2 SYGVNS come from the germline V gene.